This T cell receptor (beta chain) was sequenced during a study of regulatory T cells in long-lasting Graves disease. Overall study findings and caveats: Patients with persistent disease showed a bias toward TRBV28, TRBJ1-2 and TRBJ2-5.

iRepertoire HTBI primers and Arm-PCR of CDR3 regions built TCR beta libraries. TCRdb re-called the multiplex PCR reads through MiXCR, storing one row per CDR3 protein. The sample comprises 550,000 or so distinct CDR3 sequences, 12% of which are singletons, and approximately 9.6% rests with the top ten. CDR1 and CDR2 (germline): MNHEY, SMNVEV (reference sequence). The CDR3 has 15 residues. The germline V and J ends were trimmed by 3 bases and 1 base, with 13 bases remaining between them. Worth noting for this clonotype: Its antigen remains unidentified.

Regarding time point: newly diagnosed GD, antithyroid drugs for less than 3 months. Following extraction of RNA from PBMCs, that RNA was used to make the TCR library. These data also formed part of another study, on T cells in Graves' hyperthyroidism and ophthalmopathy. As that report states: No progression to ophthalmopathy during 18 months of follow-up defined stable disease. The study excluded patients with uncontrolled infection, other autoimmune disease, pregnancy or lactation. In the first-round RT-PCR of the TCR CDR3, the HTBI primer set was used.

The sequences come from peripheral blood mononuclear cells (PBMCs), collected at new diagnosis, from a patient treated with antithyroid drugs. The TCR originated in a woman in her 30s with Graves disease. The genes are TRBV27 and TRBJ2-7, with D tentatively TRBD2 (7 bases). The CDR3 DNA follows: TGTGCCAGCAGTTTTAGGGGGAGGGAATCCTACGAGCAGTACTTC. Translated, it gives CASSFRGRESYEQYF.